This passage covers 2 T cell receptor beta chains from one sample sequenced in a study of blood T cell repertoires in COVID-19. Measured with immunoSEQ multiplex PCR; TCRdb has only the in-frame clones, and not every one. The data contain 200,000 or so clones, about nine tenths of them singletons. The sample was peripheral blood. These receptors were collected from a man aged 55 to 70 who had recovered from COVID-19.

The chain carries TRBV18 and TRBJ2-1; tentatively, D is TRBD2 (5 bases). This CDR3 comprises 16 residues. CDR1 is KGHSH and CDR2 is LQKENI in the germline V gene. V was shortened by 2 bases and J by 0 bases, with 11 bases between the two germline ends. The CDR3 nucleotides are TGTGCCAGCTCACCAAAGCGGATGAGCTCCTACAATGAGCAGTTCTTC. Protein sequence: CASSPKRMSSYNEQFF. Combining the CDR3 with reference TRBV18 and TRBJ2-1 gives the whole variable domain NAGVMQNPRHLVRRRGQEARLRCSPMKGHSHVYWYRQLPEEGLKFMVYLQKENIIDESGMPKERFSAEFPKEGPSILRIQQVVRGDSAAYFCASSPKRMSSYNEQFFGPGTRLTVL.

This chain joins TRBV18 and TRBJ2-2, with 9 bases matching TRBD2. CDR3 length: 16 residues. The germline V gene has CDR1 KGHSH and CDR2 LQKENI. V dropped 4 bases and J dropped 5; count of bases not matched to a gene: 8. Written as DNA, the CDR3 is TGTGCCAGCTCACTGAGACTAGCGGACAATACCGGGGAGCTGTTTTTT. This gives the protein CASSLRLADNTGELFF.